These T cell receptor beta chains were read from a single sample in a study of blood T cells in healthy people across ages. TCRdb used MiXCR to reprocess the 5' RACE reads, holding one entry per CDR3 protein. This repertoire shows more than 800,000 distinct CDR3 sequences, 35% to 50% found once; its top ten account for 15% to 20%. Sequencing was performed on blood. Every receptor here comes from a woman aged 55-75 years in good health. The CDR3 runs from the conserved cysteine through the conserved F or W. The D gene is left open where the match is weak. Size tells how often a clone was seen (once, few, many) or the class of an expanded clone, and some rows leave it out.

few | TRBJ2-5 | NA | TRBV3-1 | CASSQELGGARRQETQYF | TGTGCCAGCAGCCAAGAGTTGGGGGGGGCGCGGAGGCAAGAGACCCAGTACTTC
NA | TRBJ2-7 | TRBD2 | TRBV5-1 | CASTLGLAGGNKQYF | TGCGCCAGCACATTGGGGCTAGCGGGGGGCAATAAGCAGTACTTC
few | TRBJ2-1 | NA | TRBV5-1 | CASTLPGGQDEQFF | TGCGCCAGCACCCTCCCCGGGGGTCAGGATGAGCAGTTCTTC
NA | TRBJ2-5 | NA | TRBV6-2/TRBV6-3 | CASSYVIRGGMETQYF | TGTGCCAGCAGTTACGTGATCAGGGGTGGAATGGAGACCCAGTACTTC
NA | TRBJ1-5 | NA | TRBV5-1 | CASSLGVAGSNQPQHF | TGCGCCAGCAGCTTGGGGGTCGCAGGGAGCAATCAGCCCCAGCATTTT
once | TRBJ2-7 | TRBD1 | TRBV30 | CAWGQGYGLNEQYF | TGTGCCTGGGGACAGGGATATGGATTGAACGAGCAGTACTTC
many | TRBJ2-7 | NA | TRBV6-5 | CASSLGQHYEQYF | TGTGCCAGCAGTCTCGGACAGCACTACGAGCAGTACTTC
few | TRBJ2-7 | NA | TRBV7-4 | CASSLESPSSYEQYF | TGTGCCAGCAGCTTAGAATCTCCGAGCTCCTACGAGCAGTACTTC
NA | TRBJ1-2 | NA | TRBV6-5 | CASSPLSRQSYGYTF | TGTGCCAGCAGCCCACTATCTAGACAGTCCTATGGCTACACCTTC
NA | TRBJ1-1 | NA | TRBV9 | CASNQGPNTEAFF | TGTGCCAGCAACCAGGGACCGAACACTGAAGCTTTCTTT
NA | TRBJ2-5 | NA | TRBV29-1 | CSVEGGGQGTQYF | TGCAGCGTTGAAGGAGGGGGGCAGGGGACCCAGTACTTC